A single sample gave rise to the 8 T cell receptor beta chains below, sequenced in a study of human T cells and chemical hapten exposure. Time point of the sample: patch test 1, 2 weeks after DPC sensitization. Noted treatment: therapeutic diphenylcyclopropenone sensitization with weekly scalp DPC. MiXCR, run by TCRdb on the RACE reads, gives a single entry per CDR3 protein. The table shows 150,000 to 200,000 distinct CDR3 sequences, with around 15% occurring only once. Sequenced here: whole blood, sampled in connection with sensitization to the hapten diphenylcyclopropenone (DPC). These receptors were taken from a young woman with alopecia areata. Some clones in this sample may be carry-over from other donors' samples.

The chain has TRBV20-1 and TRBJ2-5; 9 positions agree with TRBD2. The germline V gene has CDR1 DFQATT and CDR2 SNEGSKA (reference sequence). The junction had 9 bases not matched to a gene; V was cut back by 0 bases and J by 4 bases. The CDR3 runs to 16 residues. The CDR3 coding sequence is TGCAGTGCTAGAGATCAAGGCGGGGGGGCCAGAGAGACCCAGTACTTC. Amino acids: CSARDQGGGARETQYF.

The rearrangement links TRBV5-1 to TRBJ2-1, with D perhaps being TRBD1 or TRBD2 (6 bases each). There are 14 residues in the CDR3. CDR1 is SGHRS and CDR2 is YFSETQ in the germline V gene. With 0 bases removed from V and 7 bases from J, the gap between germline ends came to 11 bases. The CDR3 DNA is TGCGCCAGCAGCTTGGGCCGGGGGCGTAATGAGCAGTTCTTC. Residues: CASSLGRGRNEQFF.

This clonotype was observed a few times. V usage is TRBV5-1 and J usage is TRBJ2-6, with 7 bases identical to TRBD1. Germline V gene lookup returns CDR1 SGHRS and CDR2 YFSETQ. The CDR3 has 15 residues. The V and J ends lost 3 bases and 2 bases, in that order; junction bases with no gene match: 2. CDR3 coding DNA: TGCGCCAGCAGCTGGGACAGTACTGGGGCCAACGTCCTGACTTTC. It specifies CASSWDSTGANVLTF.

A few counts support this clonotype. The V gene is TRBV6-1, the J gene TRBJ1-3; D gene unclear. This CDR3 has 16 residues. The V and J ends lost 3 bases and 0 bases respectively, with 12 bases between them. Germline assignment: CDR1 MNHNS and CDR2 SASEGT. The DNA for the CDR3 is TGTGCCAGCAGTGACTCCTCTGCCGCCTCTGGAAACACCATATATTTT. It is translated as CASSDSSAASGNTIYF.

As DNA, the CDR3 is TGTGCCAGCAGTCTTTACTCGGAAACAACTAGCACAGATACGCAGTATTTT. Its translation: CASSLYSETTSTDTQYF. This chain uses TRBV2 with TRBJ2-3; D gene ambiguous. Germline CDR1 is SNHLY and CDR2 is FYNNEI. Deletions cut 5 bases from V and 0 bases from J, with 18 bases between. The CDR3 is 17 residues long.

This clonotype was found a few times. The CDR3 loop is CAWSPTGGELFF. DNA of the CDR3: TGTGCCTGGAGCCCGACGGGCGGGGAGCTGTTTTTT. This sequence joins TRBV30 and TRBJ2-2; the D is unclear. V lost 3 bases and J 7 bases, leaving 9 bases between the germline ends. The CDR3 is made up of 12 amino acids. Germline V CDR1 and CDR2: GTSNPN, SVGIG (reference sequence).

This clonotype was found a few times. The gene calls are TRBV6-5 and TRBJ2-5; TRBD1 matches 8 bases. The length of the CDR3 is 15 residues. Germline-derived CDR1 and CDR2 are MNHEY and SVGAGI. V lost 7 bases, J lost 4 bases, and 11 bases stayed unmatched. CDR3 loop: CASTMTLDRVETQYF. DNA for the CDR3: TGTGCCAGCACCATGACCTTGGACAGGGTAGAGACCCAGTACTTC.

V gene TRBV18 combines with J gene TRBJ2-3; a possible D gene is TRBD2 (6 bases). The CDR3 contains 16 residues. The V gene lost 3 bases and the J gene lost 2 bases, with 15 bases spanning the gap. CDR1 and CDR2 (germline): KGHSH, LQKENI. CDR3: CASSPNSGLNTDTQYF. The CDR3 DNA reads TGTGCCAGCTCACCGAATTCGGGACTTAACACAGATACGCAGTATTTT.